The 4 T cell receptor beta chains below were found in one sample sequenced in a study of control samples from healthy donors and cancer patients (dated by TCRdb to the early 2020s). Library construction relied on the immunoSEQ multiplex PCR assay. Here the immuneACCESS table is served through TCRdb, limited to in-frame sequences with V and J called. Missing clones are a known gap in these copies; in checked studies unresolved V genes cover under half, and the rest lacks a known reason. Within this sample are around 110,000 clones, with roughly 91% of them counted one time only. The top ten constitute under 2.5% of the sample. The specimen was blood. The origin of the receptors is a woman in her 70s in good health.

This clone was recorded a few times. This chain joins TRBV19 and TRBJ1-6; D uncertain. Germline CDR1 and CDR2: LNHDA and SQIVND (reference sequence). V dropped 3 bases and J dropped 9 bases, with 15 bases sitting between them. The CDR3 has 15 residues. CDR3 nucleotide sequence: TGTGCCAGTAGTATTCCAAGCGGGAGGATTTCACCCCTCCACTTT. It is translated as CASSIPSGRISPLHF. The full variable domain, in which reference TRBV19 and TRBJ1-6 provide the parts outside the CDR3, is DGGITQSPKYLFRKEGQNVTLSCEQNLNHDAMYWYRQDPGQGLRLIYYSQIVNDFQKGDIAEGYSVSREKKESFPLTVTSAQKNPTAFYLCASSIPSGRISPLHFGNGTRLTVT.

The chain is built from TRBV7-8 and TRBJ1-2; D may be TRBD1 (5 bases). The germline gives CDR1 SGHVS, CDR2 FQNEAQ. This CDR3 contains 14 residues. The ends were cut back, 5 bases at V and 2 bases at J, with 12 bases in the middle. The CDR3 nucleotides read TGTGCCAGCAGCCCCAGGGAAGGGAACTATGGCTACACCTTC. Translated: CASSPREGNYGYTF.

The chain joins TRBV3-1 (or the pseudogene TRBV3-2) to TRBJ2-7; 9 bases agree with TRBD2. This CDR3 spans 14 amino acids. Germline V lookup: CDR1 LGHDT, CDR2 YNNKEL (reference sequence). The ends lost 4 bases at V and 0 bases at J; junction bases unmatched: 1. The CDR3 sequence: CASSLAGVSYEQYF. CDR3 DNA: TGTGCCAGCAGCCTAGCGGGGGTCTCCTACGAGCAGTACTTC.

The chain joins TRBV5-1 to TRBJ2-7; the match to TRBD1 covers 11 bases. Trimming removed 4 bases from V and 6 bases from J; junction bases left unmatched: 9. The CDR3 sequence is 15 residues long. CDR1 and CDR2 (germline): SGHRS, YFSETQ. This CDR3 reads CASSLPGTGGGEQYF. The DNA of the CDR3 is TGCGCCAGCAGCCTACCCGGGACAGGGGGTGGCGAGCAGTACTTC.